This T cell receptor (beta chain) was recovered during a study of regulatory T cells in long-lasting Graves disease. Combining iRepertoire HTBI primers with Arm-PCR of CDR3 regions, the authors built TCR beta libraries. Using its own MiXCR run on the multiplex PCR reads, TCRdb lists one record per CDR3 protein. Counted here are under 450,000 distinct CDR3 sequences, 23% occurring once; the ten biggest clones make up roughly 28%. Concerning this clonotype itself: Its antigen is not known.

Germline CDR1 reads KGHDR; CDR2 reads SFDVKD. V lost 3 bases and J lost 5; bases outside the gene matches: 6. The CDR3 is made up of 17 amino acids. Study-wide points: Persistent patients had a count of shared public clonotypes (approximately 2,800) that exceeded that of new patients (around 970). Persistent disease samples used TRBV28, TRBJ1-2 and TRBJ2-5 preferentially.

Described time point: persistent/refractory GD, antithyroid drugs over 5 years with positive TRAb. The authors made the TCR library using RNA they extracted from PBMCs. Diagnosis followed American Thyroid Association guidelines for Graves' disease. The chain couples TRBV24-1 to TRBJ2-2; 12 nucleotides agree with TRBD2. The sequence was collected from a female donor with Graves disease. The sequences come from peripheral blood mononuclear cells (PBMCs), collected when the disease was refractory, from a patient treated with antithyroid drugs. CDR3 loop: CATSDPTSGSGTGELFF. The CDR3 DNA sequence: TGTGCCACCAGTGATCCGACTAGCGGGAGTGGGACCGGGGAGCTGTTTTTT.